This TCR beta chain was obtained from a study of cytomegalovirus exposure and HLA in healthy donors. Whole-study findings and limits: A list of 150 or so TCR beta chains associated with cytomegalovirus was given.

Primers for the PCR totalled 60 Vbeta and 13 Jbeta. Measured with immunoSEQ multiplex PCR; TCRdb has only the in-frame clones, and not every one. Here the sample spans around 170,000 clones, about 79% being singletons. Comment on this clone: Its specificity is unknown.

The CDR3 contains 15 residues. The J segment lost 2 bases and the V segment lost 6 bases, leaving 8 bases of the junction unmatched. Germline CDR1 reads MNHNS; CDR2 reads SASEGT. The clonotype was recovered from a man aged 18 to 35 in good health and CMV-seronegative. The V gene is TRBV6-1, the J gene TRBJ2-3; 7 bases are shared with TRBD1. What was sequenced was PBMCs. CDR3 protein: CASSYRGWATDTQYF. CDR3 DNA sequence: TGTGCCAGCAGCTACAGGGGATGGGCCACAGATACGCAGTATTTT.